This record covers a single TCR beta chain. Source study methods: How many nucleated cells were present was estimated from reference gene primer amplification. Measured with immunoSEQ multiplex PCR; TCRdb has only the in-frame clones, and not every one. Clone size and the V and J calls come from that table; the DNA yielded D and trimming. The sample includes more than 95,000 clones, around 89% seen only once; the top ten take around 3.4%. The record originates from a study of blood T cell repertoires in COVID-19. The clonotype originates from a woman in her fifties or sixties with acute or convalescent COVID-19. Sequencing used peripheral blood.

CDR3 in DNA: TGTGCCAGCAGCCCCGAGACAGGGTGGGCCGGGGAGCTGTTTTTT. It codes for CASSPETGWAGELFF. J is TRBJ2-2 and V is TRBV7-9, with TRBD1 identical over 7 bases. Trimming cost V 5 bases and J 6 bases; bases outside gene matches: 9. The germline CDR1 and CDR2 sequences are SEHNR and FQNEAQ (reference sequence). The CDR3 runs 15 residues.